This is a list of T cell receptor beta chains from one sample in a study of Tregs in tolerant kidney transplant recipients. TCRdb keeps only in-frame clones here, not all; method: immunoSEQ multiplex PCR. The sample consists of 40,000 to 50,000 clones, about 90% of them appearing once. The sequencing sample was made of Tregs from blood. Receptors originate from a human donor in good health. Each CDR3 is given with its conserved first and last residue. A D gene is named only where the DNA matches it firmly. Only some rows state a clone size, as once, few, many or a class for expanded clones.

size	D	V	J	DNA	CDR3
.	TRBD1	TRBV18	TRBJ2-7	TGTGCCAGCCAGGACCGAGGGGACAGGGGGCTCTACGAGCAGTACTTC	CASQDRGDRGLYEQYF
.	.	TRBV29-1	TRBJ2-1	TGCAGCGTTGAGGGACAGTTAGCGGTCTCCTACAATGAGCAGTTCTTC	CSVEGQLAVSYNEQFF
.	.	TRBV14	TRBJ1-2	TGTGCCAGCAGCCAAGATCTCCCTCGACGGGGCTATAACTATGGCTACACCTTC	CASSQDLPRRGYNYGYTF
once	.	TRBV13	TRBJ2-3	TGTGCCAGCAGCTTGATTAGAGATACGCAGTATTTT	CASSLIRDTQYF
.	TRBD1	TRBV29-1	TRBJ1-2	TGCAGCGTCCCCACAACAGGGGTACACGGCTACACCTTC	CSVPTTGVHGYTF
once	.	TRBV18	TRBJ1-1	TGTGCCAGCTCACTTTACGCACAGGGCGCTGAAGCTTTCTTT	CASSLYAQGAEAFF
.	.	TRBV5-4	TRBJ2-2	TGTGCCAGCAGGCCCAACCAGGGAGTCTCCGGGGAGCTGTTTTTT	CASRPNQGVSGELFF
.	TRBD1	TRBV4-2	TRBJ2-7	TGTGCCAGCAGCCAAGAGACTGGACAGGGGGCCTACGAGCAGTACTTC	CASSQETGQGAYEQYF
.	.	TRBV10-3	TRBJ1-3	TGTGCCATCAGTGAGAAGGGAAACACCATATATTTT	CAISEKGNTIYF
.	.	TRBV6-6	TRBJ1-1	TGTGCCAGCAAGCGCGGGGGAACTGAAGCTTTCTTT	CASKRGGTEAFF
.	.	TRBV9	TRBJ2-2	TGTGCCAGCACCCCCGGGAGCAACACCGGGGAGCTGTTTTTT	CASTPGSNTGELFF
.	TRBD1	TRBV2	TRBJ2-7	TGTGCCAGCAGTTGGGACAGCGCTTCCTACGAGCAGTACTTC	CASSWDSASYEQYF
.	.	TRBV30	TRBJ1-6	TGTGCCTGGAAAATTCGCGACCGGGGGGCGCGATCACCCCTCCACTTT	CAWKIRDRGARSPLHF
.	.	TRBV7-9	TRBJ1-2	TGTGCCAGCAGCTACGCGAGGTTCTATGGCTACACCTTC	CASSYARFYGYTF
.	.	TRBV10-1	TRBJ2-3	TGCGCCAGCAGCGAACATCCCTGGAGAGGTGATACGCAGTATTTT	CASSEHPWRGDTQYF
.	.	TRBV5-1	TRBJ2-6	TGCGCCAGCAGTCCTTCTGGAAAGAGCTCTGGGGCCAACGTCCTGACTTTC	CASSPSGKSSGANVLTF
few	.	TRBV18	TRBJ1-3	TGTGCCAGCTCACCACGCCCAGATGGAAACACCATATATTTT	CASSPRPDGNTIYF
.	.	TRBV30	TRBJ1-1	TGTGCCTGGACTACCTGGGGGGGCCCGGACACCAAAGCTTTCTTT	CAWTTWGGPDTKAFF
.	TRBD1	TRBV25-1	TRBJ1-1	TGTGCCAGCAGTGGAGGGACAGGCCTAGGCACTGAAGCTTTCTTT	CASSGGTGLGTEAFF
few	TRBD1	TRBV7-9	TRBJ1-4	TGTGCCAGCAGCTTGGGACAGGTTAATGAAAAACTGTTTTTT	CASSLGQVNEKLFF
.	.	TRBV5-4	TRBJ2-1	TGTGCCAGCAGCTTGGAGAGGGTGAGCTCCTACAATGAGCAGTTCTTC	CASSLERVSSYNEQFF
.	.	TRBV25-1	TRBJ1-3	TGTGCCAGCCAGCTTGGGGCTGGAAACACCATATATTTT	CASQLGAGNTIYF
once	TRBD1	TRBV7-9	TRBJ2-2	TGTGCCAGCAGCTTAGCGGGACCCGGGACAGGGGAAAACACCGGGGAGCTGTTTTTT	CASSLAGPGTGENTGELFF
.	.	TRBV7-8	TRBJ1-1	TGTGCCAGCAGCTTAGCGAGTTGGTCGGTGGAACTAACCCGAAACACTGAAGCTTTCTTT	CASSLASWSVELTRNTEAFF